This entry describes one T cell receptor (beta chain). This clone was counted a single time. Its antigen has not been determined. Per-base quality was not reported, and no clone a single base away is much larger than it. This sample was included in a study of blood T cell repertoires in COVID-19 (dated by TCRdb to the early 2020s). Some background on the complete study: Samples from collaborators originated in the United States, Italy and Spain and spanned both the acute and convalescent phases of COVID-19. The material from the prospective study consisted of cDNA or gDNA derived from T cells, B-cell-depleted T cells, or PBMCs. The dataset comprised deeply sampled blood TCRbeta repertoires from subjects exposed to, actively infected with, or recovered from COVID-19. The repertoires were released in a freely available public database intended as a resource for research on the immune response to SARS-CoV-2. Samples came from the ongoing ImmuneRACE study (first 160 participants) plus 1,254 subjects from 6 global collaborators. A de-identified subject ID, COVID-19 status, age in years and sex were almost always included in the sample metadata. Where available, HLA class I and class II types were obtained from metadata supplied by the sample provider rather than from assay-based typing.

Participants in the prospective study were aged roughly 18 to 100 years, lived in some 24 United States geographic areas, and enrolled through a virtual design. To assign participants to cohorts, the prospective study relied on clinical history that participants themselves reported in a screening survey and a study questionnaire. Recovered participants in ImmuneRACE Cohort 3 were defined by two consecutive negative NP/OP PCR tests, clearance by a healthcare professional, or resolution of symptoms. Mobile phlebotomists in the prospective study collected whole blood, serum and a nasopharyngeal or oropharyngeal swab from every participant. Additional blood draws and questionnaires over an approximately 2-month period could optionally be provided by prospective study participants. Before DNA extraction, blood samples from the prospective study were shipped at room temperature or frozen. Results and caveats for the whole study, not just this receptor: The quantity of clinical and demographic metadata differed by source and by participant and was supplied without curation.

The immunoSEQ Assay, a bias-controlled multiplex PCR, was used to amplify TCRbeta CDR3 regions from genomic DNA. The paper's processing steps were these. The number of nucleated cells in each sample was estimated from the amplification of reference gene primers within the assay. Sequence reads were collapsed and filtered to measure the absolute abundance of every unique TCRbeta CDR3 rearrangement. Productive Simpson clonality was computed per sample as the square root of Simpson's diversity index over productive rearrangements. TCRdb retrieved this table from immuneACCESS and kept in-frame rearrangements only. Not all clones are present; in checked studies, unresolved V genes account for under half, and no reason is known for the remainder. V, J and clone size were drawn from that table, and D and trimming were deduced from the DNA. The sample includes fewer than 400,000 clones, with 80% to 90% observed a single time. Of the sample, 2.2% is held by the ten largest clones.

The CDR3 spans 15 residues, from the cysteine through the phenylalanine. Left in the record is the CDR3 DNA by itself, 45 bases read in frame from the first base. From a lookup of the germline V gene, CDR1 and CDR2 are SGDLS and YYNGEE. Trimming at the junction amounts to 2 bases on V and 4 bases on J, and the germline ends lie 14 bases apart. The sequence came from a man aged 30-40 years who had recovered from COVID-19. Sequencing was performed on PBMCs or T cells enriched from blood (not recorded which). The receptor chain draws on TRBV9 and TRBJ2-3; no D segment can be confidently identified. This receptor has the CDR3 CASSVSPGVSDTQYF. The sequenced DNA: TGTGCCAGCAGCGTTAGTCCGGGTGTCTCAGATACGCAGTATTTT. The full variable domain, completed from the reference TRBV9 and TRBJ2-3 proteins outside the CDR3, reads DSGVTQTPKHLITATGQRVTLRCSPRSGDLSVYWYQQSLDQGLQFLIQYYNGEERAKGNILERFSAQQFPDLHSELNLSSLELGDSALYFCASSVSPGVSDTQYFGPGTRLTVL.